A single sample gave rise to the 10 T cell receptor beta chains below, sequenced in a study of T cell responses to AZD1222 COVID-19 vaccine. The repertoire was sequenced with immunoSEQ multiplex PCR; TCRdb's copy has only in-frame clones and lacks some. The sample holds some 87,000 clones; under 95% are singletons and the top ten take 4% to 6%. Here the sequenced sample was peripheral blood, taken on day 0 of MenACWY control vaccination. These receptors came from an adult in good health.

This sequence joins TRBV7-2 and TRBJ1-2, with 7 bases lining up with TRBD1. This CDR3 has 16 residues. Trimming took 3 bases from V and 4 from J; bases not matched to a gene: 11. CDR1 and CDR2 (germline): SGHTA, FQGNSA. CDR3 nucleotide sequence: TGTGCCAGCAGCTTTACCCCGGGACAGTGGGGCTATGGCTACACCTTC. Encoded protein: CASSFTPGQWGYGYTF.

In nucleotides, the CDR3 is TGTGCCAGCAGCTTGCCCGGGACCCAGCTTGGGGGTACGCAGTATTTT. This gives the protein CASSLPGTQLGGTQYF. This chain joins TRBV5-8 and TRBJ2-3; D tentatively fits TRBD1 or TRBD2 (5 bases each). Germline CDR1 reads SGHTS; CDR2 reads YDEGEE. The germline V and J ends were trimmed by 1 base and 8 bases, with 20 bases remaining between them. CDR3 length: 16 amino acids. The full variable domain, in which reference TRBV5-8 and TRBJ2-3 provide the parts outside the CDR3, is EAGVTQSPTHLIKTRGQQATLRCSPISGHTSVYWYQQALGLGLQFLLWYDEGEERNRGNFPPRFSGRQFPNYSSELNVNALELEDSALYLCASSLPGTQLGGTQYFGPGTRLTVL.

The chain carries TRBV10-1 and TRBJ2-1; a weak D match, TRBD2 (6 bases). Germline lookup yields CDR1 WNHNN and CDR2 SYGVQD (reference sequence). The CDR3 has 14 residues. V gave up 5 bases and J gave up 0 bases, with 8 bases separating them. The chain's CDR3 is CASSTGSSYNEQFF. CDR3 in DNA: TGCGCCAGCAGTACCGGGAGCTCCTACAATGAGCAGTTCTTC.

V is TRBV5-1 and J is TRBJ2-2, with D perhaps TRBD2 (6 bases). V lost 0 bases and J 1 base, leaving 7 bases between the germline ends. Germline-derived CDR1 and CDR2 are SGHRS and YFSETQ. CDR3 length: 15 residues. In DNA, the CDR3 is TGCGCCAGCAGCTTGGTGGAGGGGAACACCGGGGAGCTGTTTTTT. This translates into CASSLVEGNTGELFF.

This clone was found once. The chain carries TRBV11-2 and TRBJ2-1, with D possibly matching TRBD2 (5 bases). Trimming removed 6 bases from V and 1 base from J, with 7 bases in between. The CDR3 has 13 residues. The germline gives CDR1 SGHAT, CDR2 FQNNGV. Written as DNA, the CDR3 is TGTGCCAGCAGAGGAGGTTCCTACAATGAGCAGTTCTTC. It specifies CASRGGSYNEQFF.

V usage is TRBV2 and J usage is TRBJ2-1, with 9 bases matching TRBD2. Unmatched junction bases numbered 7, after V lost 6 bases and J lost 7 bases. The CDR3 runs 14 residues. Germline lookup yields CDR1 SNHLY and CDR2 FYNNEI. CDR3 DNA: TGTGCCAGCAGCCTAGCGGGATATGGGAATGAGCAGTTCTTC. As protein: CASSLAGYGNEQFF.

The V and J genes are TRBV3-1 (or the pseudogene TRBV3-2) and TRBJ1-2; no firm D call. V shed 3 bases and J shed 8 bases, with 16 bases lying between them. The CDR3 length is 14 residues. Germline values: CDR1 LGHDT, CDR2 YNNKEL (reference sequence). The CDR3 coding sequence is TGTGCCAGCAGCCAGGGGTCGGGCGGGAGAGGCTACACCTTC. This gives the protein CASSQGSGGRGYTF.

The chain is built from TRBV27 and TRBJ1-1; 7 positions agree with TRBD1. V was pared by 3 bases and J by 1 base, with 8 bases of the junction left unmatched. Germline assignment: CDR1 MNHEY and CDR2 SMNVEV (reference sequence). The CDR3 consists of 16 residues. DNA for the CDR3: TGTGCCAGCAGTTTGAGACCAGGGGGAACGAACACTGAAGCTTTCTTT. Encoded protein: CASSLRPGGTNTEAFF.

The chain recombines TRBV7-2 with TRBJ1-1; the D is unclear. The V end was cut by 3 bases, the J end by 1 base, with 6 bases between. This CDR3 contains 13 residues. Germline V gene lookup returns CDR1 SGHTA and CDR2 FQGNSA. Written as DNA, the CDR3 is TGTGCCAGCAGCTTCACACAGAACACTGAAGCTTTCTTT. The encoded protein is CASSFTQNTEAFF.

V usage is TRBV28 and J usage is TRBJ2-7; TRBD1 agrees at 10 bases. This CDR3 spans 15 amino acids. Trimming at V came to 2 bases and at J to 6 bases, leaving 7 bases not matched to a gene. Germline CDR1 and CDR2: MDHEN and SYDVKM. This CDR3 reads CASSLGDRTGGEQYF. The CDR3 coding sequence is TGTGCCAGCAGTTTAGGGGACCGGACAGGGGGCGAGCAGTACTTC. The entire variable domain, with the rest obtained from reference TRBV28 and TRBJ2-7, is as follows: DVKVTQSSRYLVKRTGEKVFLECVQDMDHENMFWYRQDPGLGLRLIYFSYDVKMKEKGDIPEGYSVSREKKERFSLILESASTNQTSMYLCASSLGDRTGGEQYFGPGTRLTVT.